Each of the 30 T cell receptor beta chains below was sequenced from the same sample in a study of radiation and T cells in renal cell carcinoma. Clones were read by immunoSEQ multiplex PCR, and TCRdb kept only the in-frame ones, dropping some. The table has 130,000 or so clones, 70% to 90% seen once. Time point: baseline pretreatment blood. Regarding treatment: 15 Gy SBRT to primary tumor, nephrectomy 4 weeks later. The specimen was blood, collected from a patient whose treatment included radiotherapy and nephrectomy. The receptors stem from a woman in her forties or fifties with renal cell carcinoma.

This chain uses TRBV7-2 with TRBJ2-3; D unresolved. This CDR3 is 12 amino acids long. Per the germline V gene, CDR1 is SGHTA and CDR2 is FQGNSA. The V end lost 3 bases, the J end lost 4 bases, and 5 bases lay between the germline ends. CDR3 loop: CASSFLADTQYF. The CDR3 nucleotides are TGTGCCAGCAGCTTTTTAGCAGATACGCAGTATTTT.

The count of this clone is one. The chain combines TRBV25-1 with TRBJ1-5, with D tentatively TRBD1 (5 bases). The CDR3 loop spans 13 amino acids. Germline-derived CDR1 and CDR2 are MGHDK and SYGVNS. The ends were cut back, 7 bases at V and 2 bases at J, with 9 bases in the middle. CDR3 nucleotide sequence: TGTGCCAGCACGGGGGGGGGCAATCAGCCCCAGCATTTT. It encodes CASTGGGNQPQHF.

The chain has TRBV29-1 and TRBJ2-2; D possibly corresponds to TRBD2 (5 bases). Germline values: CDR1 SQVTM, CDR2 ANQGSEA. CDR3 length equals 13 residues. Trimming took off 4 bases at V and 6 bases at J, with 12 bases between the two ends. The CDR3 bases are TGCAGCGTTGGACGGGGATCGGCCGGGGAGCTGTTTTTT. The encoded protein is CSVGRGSAGELFF.

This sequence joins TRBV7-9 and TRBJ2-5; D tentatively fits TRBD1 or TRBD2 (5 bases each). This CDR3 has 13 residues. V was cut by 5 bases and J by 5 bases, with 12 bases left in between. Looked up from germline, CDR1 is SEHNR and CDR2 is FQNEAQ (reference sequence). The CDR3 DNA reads TGTGCCAGCAGCGCCGGGGCCCTCGAGACCCAGTACTTC. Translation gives CASSAGALETQYF.

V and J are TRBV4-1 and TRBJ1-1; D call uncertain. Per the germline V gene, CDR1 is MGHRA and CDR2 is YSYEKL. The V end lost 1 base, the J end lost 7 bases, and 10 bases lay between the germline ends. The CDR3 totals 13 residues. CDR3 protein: CASSQGSGFEAFF. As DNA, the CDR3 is TGCGCCAGCAGCCAAGGCTCTGGGTTTGAAGCTTTCTTT.

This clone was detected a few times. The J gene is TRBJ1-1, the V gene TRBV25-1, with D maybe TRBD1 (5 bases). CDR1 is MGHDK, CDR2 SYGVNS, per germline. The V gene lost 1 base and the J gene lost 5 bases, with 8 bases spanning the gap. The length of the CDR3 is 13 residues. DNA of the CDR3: TGTGCCAGCAGTGAATTTGGGGGTACTGAAGCTTTCTTT. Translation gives CASSEFGGTEAFF.

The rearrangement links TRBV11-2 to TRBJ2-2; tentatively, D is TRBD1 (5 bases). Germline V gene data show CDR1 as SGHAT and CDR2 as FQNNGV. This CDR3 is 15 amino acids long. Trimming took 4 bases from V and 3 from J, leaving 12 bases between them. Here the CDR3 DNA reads TGTGCCAGCAGCTCCCACAGGTTCGACACCGGGGAGCTGTTTTTT. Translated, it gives CASSSHRFDTGELFF.

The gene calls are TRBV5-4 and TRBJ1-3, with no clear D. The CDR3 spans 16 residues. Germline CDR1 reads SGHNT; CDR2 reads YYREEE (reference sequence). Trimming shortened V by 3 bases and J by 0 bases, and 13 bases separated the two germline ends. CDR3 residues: CASSSHSGNSGNTIYF. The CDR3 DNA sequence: TGTGCCAGCAGCTCGCACTCAGGAAACTCTGGAAACACCATATATTTT.

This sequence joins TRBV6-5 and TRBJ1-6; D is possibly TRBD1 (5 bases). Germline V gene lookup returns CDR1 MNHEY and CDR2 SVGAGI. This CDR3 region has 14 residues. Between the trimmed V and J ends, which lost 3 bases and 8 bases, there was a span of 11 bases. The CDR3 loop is CASSYRGVDSPLHF. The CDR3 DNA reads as TGTGCCAGCAGTTATAGGGGTGTGGATTCACCCCTCCACTTT.

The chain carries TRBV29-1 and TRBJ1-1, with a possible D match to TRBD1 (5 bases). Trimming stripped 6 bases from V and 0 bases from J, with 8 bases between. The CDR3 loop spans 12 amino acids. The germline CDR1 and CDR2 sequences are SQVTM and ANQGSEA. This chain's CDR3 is CSVGQLNTEAFF. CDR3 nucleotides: TGCAGCGTCGGACAACTGAACACTGAAGCTTTCTTT. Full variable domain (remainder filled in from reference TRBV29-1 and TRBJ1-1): SAVISQKPSRDICQRGTSLTIQCQVDSQVTMMFWYRQQPGQSLTLIATANQGSEATYESGFVIDKFPISRPNLTFSTLTVSNMSPEDSSIYLCSVGQLNTEAFFGQGTRLTVV.

The CDR3 loop reads CASSLTGPNTEAFF. CDR3 bases: TGTGCCAGCAGTCTGACAGGGCCGAACACTGAAGCTTTCTTT. The chain uses TRBV5-4 and TRBJ1-1; TRBD1 agrees at 7 bases. Trimming at V came to 5 bases and at J to 1 base, leaving 5 bases not matched to a gene. CDR1 and CDR2 from the germline V gene are SGHNT and YYREEE (reference sequence). The CDR3 consists of 14 residues. Combining the CDR3 with reference TRBV5-4 and TRBJ1-1 gives the whole variable domain ETGVTQSPTHLIKTRGQQVTLRCSSQSGHNTVSWYQQALGQGPQFIFQYYREEENGRGNFPPRFSGLQFPNYSSELNVNALELDDSALYLCASSLTGPNTEAFFGQGTRLTVV.

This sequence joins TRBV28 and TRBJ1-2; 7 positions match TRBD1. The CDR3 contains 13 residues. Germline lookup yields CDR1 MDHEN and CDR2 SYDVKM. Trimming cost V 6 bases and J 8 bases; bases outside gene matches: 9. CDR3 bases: TGTGCCAGCAGCCCACCGACAGGGATCGGCTACACCTTC. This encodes CASSPPTGIGYTF.

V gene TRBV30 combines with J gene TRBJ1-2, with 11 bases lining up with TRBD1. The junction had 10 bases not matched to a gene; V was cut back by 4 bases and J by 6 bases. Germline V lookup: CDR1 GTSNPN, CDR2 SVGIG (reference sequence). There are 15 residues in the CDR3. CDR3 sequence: CAWKLGDRGVHGYTF. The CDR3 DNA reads TGTGCCTGGAAGTTAGGGGACAGGGGGGTTCATGGCTACACCTTC.

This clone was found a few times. In nucleotides, the CDR3 is TGTGCCAGCACCCCCCCCGGACAGAACTATGGCTACACCTTC. This encodes CASTPPGQNYGYTF. The chain joins TRBV5-6 to TRBJ1-2, with D perhaps TRBD1 (6 bases). V lost 6 bases and J 2 bases, leaving 14 bases between the germline ends. Germline V CDR1 and CDR2: SGHDT, YYEEEE. The CDR3 has 14 amino acids. The whole variable domain, remainder taken from reference TRBV5-6 and TRBJ1-2, is DAGVTQSPTHLIKTRGQQVTLRCSPKSGHDTVSWYQQALGQGPQFIFQYYEEEERQRGNFPDRFSGHQFPNYSSELNVNALLLGDSALYLCASTPPGQNYGYTFGSGTRLTVV.

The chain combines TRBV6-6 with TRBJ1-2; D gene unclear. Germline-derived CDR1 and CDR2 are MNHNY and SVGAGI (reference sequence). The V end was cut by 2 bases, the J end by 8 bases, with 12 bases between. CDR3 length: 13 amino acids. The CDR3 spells CASSYGSSGGYTF. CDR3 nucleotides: TGTGCCAGCAGTTACGGGTCTTCGGGAGGCTACACCTTC.

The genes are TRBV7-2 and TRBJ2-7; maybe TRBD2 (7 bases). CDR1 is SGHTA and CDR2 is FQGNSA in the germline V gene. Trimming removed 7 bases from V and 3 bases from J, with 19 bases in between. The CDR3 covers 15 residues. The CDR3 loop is CASTKEAGADYEQYF. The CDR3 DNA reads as TGTGCCAGCACCAAAGAGGCGGGGGCCGACTACGAGCAGTACTTC. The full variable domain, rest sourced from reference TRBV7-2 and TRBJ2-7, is GAGVSQSPSNKVTEKGKDVELRCDPISGHTALYWYRQSLGQGLEFLIYFQGNSAPDKSGLPSDRFSAERTGGSVSTLTIQRTQQEDSAVYLCASTKEAGADYEQYFGPGTRLTVT.

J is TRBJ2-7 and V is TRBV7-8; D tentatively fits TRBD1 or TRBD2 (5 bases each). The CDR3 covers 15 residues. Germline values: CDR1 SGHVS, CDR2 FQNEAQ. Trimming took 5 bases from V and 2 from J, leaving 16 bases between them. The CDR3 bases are TGTGCCAGCAGCCCACAACCGGGGCAGCCCTACGAGCAGTACTTC. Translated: CASSPQPGQPYEQYF.

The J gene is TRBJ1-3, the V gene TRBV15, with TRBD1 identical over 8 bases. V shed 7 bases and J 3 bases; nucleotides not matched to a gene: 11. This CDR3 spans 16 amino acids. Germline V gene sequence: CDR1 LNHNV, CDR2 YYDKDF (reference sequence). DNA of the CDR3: TGTGCCACCACCGCATCAGGGGGCGTCATTGGAAACACCATATATTTT. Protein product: CATTASGGVIGNTIYF.

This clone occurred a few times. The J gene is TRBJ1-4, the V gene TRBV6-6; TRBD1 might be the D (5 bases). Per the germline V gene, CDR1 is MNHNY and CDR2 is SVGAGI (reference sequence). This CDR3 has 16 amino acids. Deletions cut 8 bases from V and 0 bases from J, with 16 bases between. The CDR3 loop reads CASLRDSLTTNEKLFF. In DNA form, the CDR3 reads TGTGCCAGCCTTCGCGACAGCCTAACAACTAATGAAAAACTGTTTTTT.

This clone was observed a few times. CDR3 residues: CAIRAQNSNQPQHF. In nucleotides, the CDR3 is TGTGCCATCCGGGCACAGAATAGCAATCAGCCCCAGCATTTT. The chain carries TRBV10-3 and TRBJ1-5; no clear D. Per germline, CDR1 ENHRY and CDR2 SYGVKD. This CDR3 contains 14 residues. Between the trimmed V and J ends, which lost 8 bases and 0 bases, there was a span of 11 bases.

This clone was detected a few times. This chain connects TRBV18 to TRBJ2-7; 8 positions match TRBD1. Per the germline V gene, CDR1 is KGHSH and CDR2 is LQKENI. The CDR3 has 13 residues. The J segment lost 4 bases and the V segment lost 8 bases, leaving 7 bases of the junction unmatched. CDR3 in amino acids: CASARTGRYEQYF. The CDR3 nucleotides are TGTGCCAGCGCAAGGACAGGGAGGTACGAGCAGTACTTC.

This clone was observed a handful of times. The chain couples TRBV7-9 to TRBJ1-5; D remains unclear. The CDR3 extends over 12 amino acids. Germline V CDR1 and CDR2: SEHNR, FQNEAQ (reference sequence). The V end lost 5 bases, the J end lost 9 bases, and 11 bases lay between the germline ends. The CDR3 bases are TGTGCCAGCAGCGTGGGGTGGGTGCCCCAGCATTTT. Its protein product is CASSVGWVPQHF. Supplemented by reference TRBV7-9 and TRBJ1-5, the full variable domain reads DTGVSQNPRHKITKRGQNVTFRCDPISEHNRLYWYRQTLGQGPEFLTYFQNEAQLEKSRLLSDRFSAERPKGSFSTLEIQRTEQGDSAMYLCASSVGWVPQHFGDGTRLSIL.

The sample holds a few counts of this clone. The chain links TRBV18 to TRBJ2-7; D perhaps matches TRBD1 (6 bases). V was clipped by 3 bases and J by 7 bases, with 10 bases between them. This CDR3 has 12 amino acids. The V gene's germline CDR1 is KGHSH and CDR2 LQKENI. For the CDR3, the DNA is TGTGCCAGCTCACCCAACAGGGAAGAGCAGTACTTC. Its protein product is CASSPNREEQYF.

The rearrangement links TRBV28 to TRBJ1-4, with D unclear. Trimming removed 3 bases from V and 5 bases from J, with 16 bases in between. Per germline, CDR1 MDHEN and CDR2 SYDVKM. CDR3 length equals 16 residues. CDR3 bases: TGTGCCAGCAGTTTTCCCTCGCGGGAGGAGAATGAAAAACTGTTTTTT. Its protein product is CASSFPSREENEKLFF.

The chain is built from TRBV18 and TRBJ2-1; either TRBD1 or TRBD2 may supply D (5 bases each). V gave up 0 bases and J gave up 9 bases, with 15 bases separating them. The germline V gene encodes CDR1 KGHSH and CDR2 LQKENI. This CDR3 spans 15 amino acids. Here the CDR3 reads CASSPPVVRAGEQFF. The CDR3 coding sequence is TGTGCCAGCTCACCACCGGTAGTCAGGGCGGGTGAGCAGTTCTTC.

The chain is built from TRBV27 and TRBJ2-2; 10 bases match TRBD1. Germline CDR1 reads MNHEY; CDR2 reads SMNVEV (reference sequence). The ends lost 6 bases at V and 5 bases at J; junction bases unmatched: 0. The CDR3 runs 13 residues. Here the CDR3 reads CASRDRGTGELFF. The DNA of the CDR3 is TGTGCCAGCAGGGACAGGGGGACCGGGGAGCTGTTTTTT.

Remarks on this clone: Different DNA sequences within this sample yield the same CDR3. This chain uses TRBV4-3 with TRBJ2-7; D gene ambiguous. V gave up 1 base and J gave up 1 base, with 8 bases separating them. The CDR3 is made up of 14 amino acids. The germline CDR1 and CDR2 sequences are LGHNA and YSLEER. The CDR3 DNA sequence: TGCGCCAGCAGCCAAGTAGCAAGTTCCTACGAGCAGTACTTC. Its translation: CASSQVASSYEQYF.

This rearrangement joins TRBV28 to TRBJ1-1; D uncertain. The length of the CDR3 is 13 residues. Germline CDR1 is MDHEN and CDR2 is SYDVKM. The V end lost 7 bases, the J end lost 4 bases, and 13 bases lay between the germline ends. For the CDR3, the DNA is TGTGCCAGCAACCGCGGAGAGGGCACTGAAGCTTTCTTT. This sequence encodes CASNRGEGTEAFF.

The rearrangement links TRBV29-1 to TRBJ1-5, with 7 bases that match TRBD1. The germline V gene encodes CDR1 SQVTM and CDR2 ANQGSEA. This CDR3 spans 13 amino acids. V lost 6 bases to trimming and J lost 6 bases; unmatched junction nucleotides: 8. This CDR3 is CSVQQGRGQPQHF. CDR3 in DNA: TGCAGCGTACAACAGGGGAGGGGTCAGCCCCAGCATTTT.

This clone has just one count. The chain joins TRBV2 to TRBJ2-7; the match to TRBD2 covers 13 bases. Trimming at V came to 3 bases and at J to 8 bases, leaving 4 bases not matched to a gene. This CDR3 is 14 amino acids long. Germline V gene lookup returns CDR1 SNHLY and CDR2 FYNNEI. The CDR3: CASSERTSGSKQYF. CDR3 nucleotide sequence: TGTGCCAGCAGTGAGCGGACTAGCGGGAGCAAGCAGTACTTC. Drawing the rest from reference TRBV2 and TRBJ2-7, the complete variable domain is EPEVTQTPSHQVTQMGQEVILRCVPISNHLYFYWYRQILGQKVEFLVSFYNNEISEKSEIFDDQFSVERPDGSNFTLKIRSTKLEDSAMYFCASSERTSGSKQYFGPGTRLTVT.